This record covers a single TCR beta chain. Its antigen remains unknown. RNA extraction was followed by reverse transcription into cDNA, which acted as the sequencing template. This table comes from immunoSEQ multiplex PCR, and its TCRdb copy is limited to in-frame clones, with some not included. The sample has 130,000 to 150,000 clones, around four fifths seen once; the top ten hold roughly 25%. The record originates from a study of CD8+ T cells in alopecia areata. Study-wide background: Treatment comprised oral tofacitinib, 5 to 10 mg twice daily, in treated patients. For treated patients, severity scores reflected the percentage of scalp area affected. Study observations and caveats: It was less clear whether patients shared TCRs than it was in mice, possibly because of HLA.

Germline CDR1 and CDR2: WSHSY and SAAADI. The germline V and J ends were trimmed by 7 bases and 3 bases, with 3 bases remaining between them. The length of the CDR3 is 11 residues. Regarding treatment: oral pan-JAK inhibitor, 5-10 mg twice daily. Peripheral blood and lesional scalp punch biopsies came from alopecia areata patients. Source: CD8+ T cells sorted from blood, taken at week 4, from a patient treated with tofacitinib. J is TRBJ2-2 and V is TRBV10-2; D uncertain. The source is a human donor with alopecia areata. CDR3 sequence: CASTDTGELFF. In nucleotides, the CDR3 is TGCGCCAGCACAGACACCGGGGAGCTGTTTTTT.